These T cell receptor beta chains were read from a single sample in a study of T cell changes during pregnancy in multiple sclerosis. Here immunoSEQ multiplex PCR was the method, and the copy in TCRdb shows in-frame clones only, minus some. Here the sample spans fewer than 85,000 clones, 94% being singletons. This sample comprised peripheral blood, obtained in the third trimester of pregnancy. These receptors originate from a female donor with multiple sclerosis, enrolled in a pregnancy study. The CDR3 runs from the conserved cysteine through the conserved F or W. Fields, in order: V gene, J gene, D gene, CDR3 DNA, CDR3 protein. The D gene is left open where the match is weak.

TRBV30	TRBJ1-6	.	TGTGCCTGGGTAGAACGGGATTTTGATTCACCCCTCCACTTT	CAWVERDFDSPLHF
TRBV25-1	TRBJ2-3	.	TGTGCCAGCAGTGAATTTTTCCAATCCAGCACAGATACGCAGTATTTT	CASSEFFQSSTDTQYF
TRBV5-1	TRBJ1-1	TRBD1	TGCGCCACCTCCGGGACAGGGGGGAGGAACACTGAAGCTTTCTTT	CATSGTGGRNTEAFF
TRBV2	TRBJ1-6	TRBD1	TGTGCCAGCCACAAAAAACGACAGGGGATGGAGCCCCTCCACTTT	CASHKKRQGMEPLHF
TRBV4-2	TRBJ2-7	.	TGTGCCAGCAGCCCCGCTAGCGCCTCCTACGAGCAGTACTTC	CASSPASASYEQYF
TRBV19	TRBJ2-3	TRBD2	TGTGCCAGTCGGACTAGCGGGGGGACCGATACGCAGTATTTT	CASRTSGGTDTQYF
TRBV2	TRBJ2-7	TRBD1	TGTGCCAGCAGCGGGACAGGGAGTACCTACGAGCAGTACTTC	CASSGTGSTYEQYF
TRBV7-9	TRBJ2-7	.	TGTGCCAGCAGCATAACGTGGGGGCCCTACGAGCAGTACTTC	CASSITWGPYEQYF
TRBV11-2	TRBJ2-7	TRBD2	TGTGCCATCTTAGCCGGGCGGGGGGGCCGGGGCGAGCAGTACTTC	CAILAGRGGRGEQYF
TRBV7-2	TRBJ2-4	.	TGTGCCAGCAGTACTAAGACTAGTTCGAACATTCAGTACTTC	CASSTKTSSNIQYF
TRBV6-5	TRBJ2-3	TRBD2	TGTGCCAGCAGTTGGTTAGCGGGGGGCACAGATACGCAGTATTTT	CASSWLAGGTDTQYF
TRBV10-1	TRBJ2-3	TRBD2	TGCGCCAGCAGTGAGACTCCTCTAGCGGGGATGGATACGCAGTATTTT	CASSETPLAGMDTQYF
TRBV6-1	TRBJ2-5	.	TGTGCCAGCAGTCTTAAAGAGACCCAGTACTTC	CASSLKETQYF
TRBV20-1	TRBJ1-1	.	TGCAGGCCAAGCCTGAACACTGAAGCTTTCTTT	CRPSLNTEAFF
TRBV7-7	TRBJ2-1	TRBD2	TGTGCTAGCAGCTTATGCCTAGCGGGGGTCTGGTACAATGAGCAGTTCTTC	CASSLCLAGVWYNEQFF
TRBV14	TRBJ1-6	.	TGTGCCAGCAGCCAATGGACAGCTGATAATTCACCCCTCCACTTT	CASSQWTADNSPLHF
TRBV9	TRBJ1-6	.	TGTGCCAGCAAGGGACAAGTTAATTCACCCCTCCACTTT	CASKGQVNSPLHF
TRBV7-9	TRBJ1-1	.	TGTGCCAGCAGGAACATTGGGCCGAGACTGAACACTGAAGCTTTCTTT	CASRNIGPRLNTEAFF
TRBV5-1	TRBJ2-7	.	TGCGCCAGCAGCTTGGAAGGGGTCGGCTACGAGCAGTACTTC	CASSLEGVGYEQYF
TRBV6-6	TRBJ2-3	TRBD2	TGTGCCAGCACTCGCGCGGGGGGCGGAGATACGCAGTATTTT	CASTRAGGGDTQYF
TRBV11-2	TRBJ1-1	TRBD1	TGTGCCAGCAGCAAGGACAGGGTCACTGAAGCTTTCTTT	CASSKDRVTEAFF
TRBV5-4	TRBJ2-7	.	TGTGCCAGCAGATTCGCAGGGGACTACGAGCAGTACTTC	CASRFAGDYEQYF
TRBV5-6	TRBJ2-7	TRBD2	TGTGCCAGCAGCTTCACCGGGACTAGCTACGAGCAGTACTTC	CASSFTGTSYEQYF
TRBV10-3	TRBJ2-1	.	TGTGCCATCAGTGAGTTTGGCGGGGGCCGATACAATGAGCAGTTCTTC	CAISEFGGGRYNEQFF
TRBV30	TRBJ2-7	TRBD1	TGTGCCTGGAGTCCCGGGACAGTTTACGAGCAGTACTTC	CAWSPGTVYEQYF
TRBV20-1	TRBJ1-1	.	TGCAGTGCTGAACAGGGTTCTGAAGCTTTCTTT	CSAEQGSEAFF
TRBV19	TRBJ1-6	TRBD1	TGTGCCAGTAAAGGGACAGATTATAATTCACCCCTCCACTTT	CASKGTDYNSPLHF
TRBV2	TRBJ2-5	TRBD2	TGTGCCAGCAGTGAATGGACTAGCGGGGGAGGTGAGACCCAGTACTTC	CASSEWTSGGGETQYF
TRBV7-9	TRBJ2-3	TRBD2	TGTGCCAGCAGCTTGGGGGTGGCTAGCGGGGGATCAGATACGCAGTATTTT	CASSLGVASGGSDTQYF